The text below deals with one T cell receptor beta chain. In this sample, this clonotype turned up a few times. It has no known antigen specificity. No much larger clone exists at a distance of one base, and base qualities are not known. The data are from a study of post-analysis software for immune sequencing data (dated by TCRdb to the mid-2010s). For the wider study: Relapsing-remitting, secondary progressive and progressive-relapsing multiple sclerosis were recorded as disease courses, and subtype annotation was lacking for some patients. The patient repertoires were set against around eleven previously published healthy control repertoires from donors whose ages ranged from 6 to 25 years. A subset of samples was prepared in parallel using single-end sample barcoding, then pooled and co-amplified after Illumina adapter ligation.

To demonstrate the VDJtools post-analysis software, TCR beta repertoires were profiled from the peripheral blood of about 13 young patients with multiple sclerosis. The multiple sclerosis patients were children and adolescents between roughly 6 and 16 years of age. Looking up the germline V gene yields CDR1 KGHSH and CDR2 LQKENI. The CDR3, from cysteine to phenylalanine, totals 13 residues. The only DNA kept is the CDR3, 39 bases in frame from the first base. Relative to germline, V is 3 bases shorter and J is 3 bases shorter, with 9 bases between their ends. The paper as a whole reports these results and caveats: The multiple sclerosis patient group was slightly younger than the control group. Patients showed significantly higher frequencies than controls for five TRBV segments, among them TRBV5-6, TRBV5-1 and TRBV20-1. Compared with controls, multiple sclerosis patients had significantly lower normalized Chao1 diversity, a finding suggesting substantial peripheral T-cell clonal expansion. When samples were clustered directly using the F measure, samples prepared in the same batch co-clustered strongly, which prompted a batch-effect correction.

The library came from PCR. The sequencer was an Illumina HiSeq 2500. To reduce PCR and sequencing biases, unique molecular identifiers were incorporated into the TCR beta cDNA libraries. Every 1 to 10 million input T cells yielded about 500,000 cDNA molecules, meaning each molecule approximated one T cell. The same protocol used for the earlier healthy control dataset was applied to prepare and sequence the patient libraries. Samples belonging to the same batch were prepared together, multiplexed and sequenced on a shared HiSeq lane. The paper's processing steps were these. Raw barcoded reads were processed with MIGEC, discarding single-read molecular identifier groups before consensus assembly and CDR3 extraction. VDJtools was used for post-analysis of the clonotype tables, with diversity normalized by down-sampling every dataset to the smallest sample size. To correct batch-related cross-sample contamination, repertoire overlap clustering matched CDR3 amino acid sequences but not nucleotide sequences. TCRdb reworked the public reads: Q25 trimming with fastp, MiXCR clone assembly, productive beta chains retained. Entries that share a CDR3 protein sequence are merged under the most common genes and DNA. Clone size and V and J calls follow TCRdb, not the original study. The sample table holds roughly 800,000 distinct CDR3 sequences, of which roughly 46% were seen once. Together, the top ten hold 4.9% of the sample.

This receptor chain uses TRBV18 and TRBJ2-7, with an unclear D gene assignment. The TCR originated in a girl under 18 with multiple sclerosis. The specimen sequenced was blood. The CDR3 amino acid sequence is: CASSPGGLYEQYF. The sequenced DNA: TGTGCCAGCTCACCGGGCGGCCTCTACGAGCAGTACTTC.